Below, one T cell receptor (beta chain) is given with its context. Within the sample, other DNA sequences also encode this same CDR3. These data come from a study of shared clonotypes between healthy human individuals. V was pared by 6 bases and J by 7 bases, with 15 bases between. Per germline, CDR1 MNHNS and CDR2 SASEGT. The CDR3 spans 14 residues. Libraries were prepared by immunoSEQ multiplex PCR; TCRdb keeps only in-frame clonotypes and omits some of them. This sample has 2 million to 3 million clones, with 93% found just once. This TCR was recovered from a man between 18 and 29 years old in good health. Some clones in this sample may be carry-over from other donors' samples. V gene TRBV6-1 combines with J gene TRBJ2-2; D ambiguous. The sample consisted of naive CD4+ T cells from PBMCs. Subset given: CD45RA+ positively selected. Here the CDR3 reads CASSVGRSFGELFF. The CDR3 bases are TGTGCCAGCAGCGTCGGCAGATCCTTCGGGGAGCTGTTTTTT.